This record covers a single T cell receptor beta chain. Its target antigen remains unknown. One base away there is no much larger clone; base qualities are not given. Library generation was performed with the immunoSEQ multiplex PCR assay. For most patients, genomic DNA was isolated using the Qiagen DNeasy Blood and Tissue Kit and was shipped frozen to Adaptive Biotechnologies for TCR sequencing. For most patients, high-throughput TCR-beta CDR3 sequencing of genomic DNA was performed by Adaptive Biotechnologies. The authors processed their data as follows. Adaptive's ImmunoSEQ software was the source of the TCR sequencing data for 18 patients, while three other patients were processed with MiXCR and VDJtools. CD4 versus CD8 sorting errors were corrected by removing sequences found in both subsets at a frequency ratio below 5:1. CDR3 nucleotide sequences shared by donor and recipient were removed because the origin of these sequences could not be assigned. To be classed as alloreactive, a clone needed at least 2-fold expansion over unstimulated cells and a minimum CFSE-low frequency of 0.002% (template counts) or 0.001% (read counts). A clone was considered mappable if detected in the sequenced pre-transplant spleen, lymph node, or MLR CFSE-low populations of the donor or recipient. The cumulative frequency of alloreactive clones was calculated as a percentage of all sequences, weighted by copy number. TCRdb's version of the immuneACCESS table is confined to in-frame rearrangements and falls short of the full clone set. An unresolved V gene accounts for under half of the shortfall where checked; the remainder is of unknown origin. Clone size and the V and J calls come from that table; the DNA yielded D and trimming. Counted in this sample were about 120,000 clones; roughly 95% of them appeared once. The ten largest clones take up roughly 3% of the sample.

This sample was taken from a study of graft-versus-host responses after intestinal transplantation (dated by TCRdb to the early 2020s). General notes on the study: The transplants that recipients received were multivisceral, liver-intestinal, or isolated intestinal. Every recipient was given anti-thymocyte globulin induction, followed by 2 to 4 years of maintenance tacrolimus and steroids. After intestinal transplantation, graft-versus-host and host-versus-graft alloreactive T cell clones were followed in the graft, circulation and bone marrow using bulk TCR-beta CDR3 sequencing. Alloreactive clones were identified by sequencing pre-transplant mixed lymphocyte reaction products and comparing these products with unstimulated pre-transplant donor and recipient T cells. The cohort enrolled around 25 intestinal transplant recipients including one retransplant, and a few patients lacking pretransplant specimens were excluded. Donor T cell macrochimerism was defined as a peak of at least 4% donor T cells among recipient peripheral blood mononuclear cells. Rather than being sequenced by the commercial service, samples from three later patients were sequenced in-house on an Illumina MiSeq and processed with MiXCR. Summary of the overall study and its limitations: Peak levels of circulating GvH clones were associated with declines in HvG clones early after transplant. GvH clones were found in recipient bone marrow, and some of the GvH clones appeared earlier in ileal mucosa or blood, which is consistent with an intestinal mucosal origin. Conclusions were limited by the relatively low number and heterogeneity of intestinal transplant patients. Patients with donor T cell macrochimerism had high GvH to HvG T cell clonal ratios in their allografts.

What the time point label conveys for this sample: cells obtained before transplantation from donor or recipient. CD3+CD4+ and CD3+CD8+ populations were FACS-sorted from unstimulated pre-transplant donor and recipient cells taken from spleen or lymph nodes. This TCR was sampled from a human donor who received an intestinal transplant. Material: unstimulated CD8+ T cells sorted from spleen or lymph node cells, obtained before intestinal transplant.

In nucleotide form, the sequence is TGTGCCAGCAGTTTAGCGGGAGGCCCAGGGCAGTTCTTC. Its translation is CASSLAGGPGQFF. Recombination connected TRBV28 to TRBJ2-1; 8 central nucleotides agree with TRBD2. The CDR3, from cysteine to phenylalanine, totals 13 residues. Here the CDR3 DNA is all that survives: 39 bases in frame from base 1. For CDR1 and CDR2, the germline V gene lists MDHEN and SYDVKM. Here V drops 2 bases and J drops 12 bases, and the junction holds 6 bases not matched to any gene.